These 20 T cell receptor beta chains were all obtained from the same sample, sequenced in a study of CD8 T cells in ankylosing spondylitis. Study results and limitations: There was a TCR beta motif, made of fewer than 10 highly homologous variants, that appeared characteristic of ankylosing spondylitis blood.

TCRdb re-derived calls from the 5' RACE reads in MiXCR, one entry per CDR3 protein. The data show 200,000 to 250,000 distinct CDR3 sequences, 7.3% seen once. No antigen has been assigned to these receptors. The material sequenced was blood, either unsorted or a sorted T cell fraction (not recorded which). Receptors originate from a male donor with ankylosing spondylitis.

In this sample, this clonotype turned up many times. The chain is built from TRBV3-1 and TRBJ2-7; 8 bases agree with TRBD1. The CDR3 spans 16 residues. Germline V gene data show CDR1 as LGHDT and CDR2 as YNNKEL (reference sequence). Germline trimming cut 0 bases from V and 6 bases from J; bases unmatched to any gene: 10. The CDR3, as DNA: TGTGCCAGCAGCCAAGATTTAAGGACAGGGACCTTCGAGCAGTACTTC. Its translation is CASSQDLRTGTFEQYF.

This clonotype was counted a few times. V and J are TRBV30 and TRBJ2-7, with D uncertain. The CDR3 is made up of 13 amino acids. The V gene's germline CDR1 is GTSNPN and CDR2 SVGIG (reference sequence). V gave up 1 base and J gave up 2 bases, with 9 bases separating them. Written as DNA, the CDR3 is TGTGCCTGGAGTGGGGGTCATGCCTACGAGCAGTACTTC. Translation gives CAWSGGHAYEQYF.

The rearrangement joins TRBV23-1 to TRBJ2-7, with D perhaps matching TRBD1 (5 bases). TRBV23-1 is given ORF status, its function remaining uncertain. Trimming pared 8 bases from V and 0 bases from J, leaving 17 bases between. The CDR3 runs 15 residues. In nucleotides, the CDR3 is TGCGCCAGCCCCCGGAACAGGTTAAACTCCTACGAGCAGTACTTC. Its translation: CASPRNRLNSYEQYF.

The V call is TRBV5-4, the J call TRBJ1-6, with D possibly being TRBD1 (6 bases). The V end was cut by 2 bases, the J end by 7 bases, with 10 bases between. Germline-derived CDR1 and CDR2 are SGHNT and YYREEE (reference sequence). The CDR3 length is 14 residues. The CDR3 spells CASSFGGGNSPLHF. As DNA, the CDR3 is TGTGCCAGCAGCTTTGGGGGCGGGAATTCACCCCTCCACTTT.

This clonotype was observed a few times. CDR3 sequence: CASSYFGRATQYF. Written as DNA, the CDR3 is TGTGCCAGCAGTTACTTTGGTAGAGCGACCCAGTACTTC. The gene calls are TRBV6-2 or TRBV6-3 and TRBJ2-5; no reliable D call. Trimming left V 1 base short and J 7 bases short, with 10 bases between. CDR1 is MNHEY and CDR2 is SVGEGT in the germline V gene. This CDR3 region has 13 residues.

This clonotype was seen at least ten times. At one boundary the junction diverges from the germline segment, which might be a read error. The chain couples TRBV24-1 to TRBJ2-1; perhaps TRBD2 as D (5 bases). The CDR3 extends over 11 amino acids. Germline V gives CDR1 KGHDR, CDR2 SFDVKD. CDR3 region: CATSDFRTSVF. CDR3 nucleotide sequence: TGTGCCACCAGTGATTTTAGGACTTCCGTCTTC.

This clonotype was recorded many times. The J gene is TRBJ2-5, the V gene TRBV4-3; a possible D gene is TRBD2 (6 bases). Per the germline V gene, CDR1 is LGHNA and CDR2 is YSLEER. The CDR3 runs 15 residues. Trimming shortened V by 4 bases and J by 4 bases, and 16 bases separated the two germline ends. CDR3 DNA: TGCGCCAGCAGCCGAGGACTAAGGATTGGAGAGACCCAGTACTTC. As protein: CASSRGLRIGETQYF.

The chain joins TRBV7-2 to TRBJ2-6; D might be TRBD1 (6 bases). CDR1 is SGHTA, CDR2 FQGNSA, per germline. V was clipped by 5 bases and J by 2 bases, with 13 bases between them. This CDR3 contains 16 residues. CDR3 in amino acids: CASSPLKGAGANVLTF. CDR3 nucleotide sequence: TGTGCCAGCAGCCCGCTGAAGGGGGCTGGGGCCAACGTCCTGACTTTC.

This clonotype was counted ten times or more. This chain links TRBV11-1 with TRBJ2-3, with 7 nucleotides matching TRBD2. The V and J ends lost 2 bases and 3 bases, in that order; junction bases with no gene match: 11. This CDR3 is built from 17 residues. Germline loops: CDR1 SGHAT, CDR2 FQDESV (reference sequence). DNA of the CDR3: TGTGCCAGCAGCTTATGGTATTCGGCGGGGGAGACAGATACGCAGTATTTT. Translated: CASSLWYSAGETDTQYF.

The rearrangement uses TRBV7-2 and TRBJ2-1, with D perhaps matching TRBD1 (5 bases). Between the trimmed V and J ends, which lost 2 bases and 5 bases, there was a span of 16 bases. CDR1 and CDR2 (germline): SGHTA, FQGNSA. This CDR3 comprises 16 residues. CDR3 amino acids: CASSLIFVTDNNEQFF. The DNA of the CDR3 is TGTGCCAGCAGCTTAATTTTTGTGACAGATAACAATGAGCAGTTCTTC.

This clonotype was seen at least ten times. The rearrangement joins TRBV5-5 to TRBJ2-1; the D gene could be TRBD1 or TRBD2 (5 bases each). Per the germline V gene, CDR1 is SGHKS and CDR2 is YYEKEE (reference sequence). The V and J ends lost 7 bases and 3 bases respectively, with 11 bases between them. The CDR3 runs to 13 residues. The CDR3, as DNA: TGTGCCAGCTTTGGGACCGGCTACAATGAGCAGTTCTTC. Protein: CASFGTGYNEQFF.

In this sample, this clonotype turned up many times. The genes are TRBV15 and TRBJ1-2, with a tentative D call TRBD1 (5 bases). The CDR3 is 13 amino acids. Between the trimmed V and J ends, which lost 5 bases and 3 bases, there was a span of 10 bases. Per germline, CDR1 LNHNV and CDR2 YYDKDF (reference sequence). The CDR3 bases are TGTGCCACCAGCCCCGGGACTTACTATGGCTACACCTTC. This gives the protein CATSPGTYYGYTF.

This clonotype appeared many times. The gene calls are TRBV6-2 or TRBV6-3 and TRBJ2-2, with D unclear. CDR1 is MNHEY, CDR2 SVGEGT, per germline. The CDR3 totals 13 residues. The ends were cut back, 8 bases at V and 2 bases at J, with 9 bases in the middle. The CDR3 DNA reads TGTGCCAGCGGTGCCCCCAACACCGGGGAGCTGTTTTTT. It translates to CASGAPNTGELFF.

The genes are TRBV20-1 and TRBJ1-4; 9 nucleotides line up with TRBD1. The germline V gene has CDR1 DFQATT and CDR2 SNEGSKA (reference sequence). CDR3 length: 17 residues. CDR3 DNA sequence: TGCTGCGCTAGAGAGATAGGGGGAGGGACAGGGAGAAAAAAACTGTTTTTT. Its protein product is CCAREIGGGTGRKKLFF.

This clonotype was detected ten times or more. V is TRBV6-2 or TRBV6-3 and J is TRBJ1-5; D remains unclear. Per the germline V gene, CDR1 is MNHEY and CDR2 is SVGEGT. V was clipped by 6 bases and J by 0 bases, with 9 bases between them. The length of the CDR3 is 14 residues. For the CDR3, the DNA is TGTGCCAGCAGCAACCGACCTAGCAATCAGCCCCAGCATTTT. Translating it yields CASSNRPSNQPQHF.

This rearrangement joins TRBV7-9 to TRBJ2-7; D ambiguous. This CDR3 has 14 amino acids. CDR1 SEHNR and CDR2 FQNEAQ come from the germline V gene (reference sequence). The germline V and J ends were trimmed by 5 bases and 3 bases, with 14 bases remaining between them. DNA of the CDR3: TGTGCCAGCAGCCTTGGTGGGCCAGACTACGAGCAGTACTTC. Amino acid sequence: CASSLGGPDYEQYF.

This clonotype was seen many times. The chain uses TRBV2 and TRBJ1-5, with unresolved D. The CDR3 length is 14 residues. Germline values: CDR1 SNHLY, CDR2 FYNNEI. With 8 bases removed from V and 2 bases from J, the gap between germline ends came to 13 bases. DNA of the CDR3: TGTGCCAGCTCTGGAGGATATGGCAATCAGCCCCAGCATTTT. Translating gives CASSGGYGNQPQHF.

This clonotype was counted many times. V is TRBV16 and J is TRBJ1-2; 7 positions match TRBD1. The J segment lost 7 bases and the V segment lost 7 bases, leaving 9 bases of the junction unmatched. This CDR3 is 13 amino acids long. Germline lookup yields CDR1 KGHSY and CDR2 FQNENV. CDR3 sequence reads: CASTVTGSRGYTF. The CDR3 DNA follows: TGTGCCAGCACCGTGACAGGGAGTCGTGGCTACACCTTC.

Many counts were recorded for this clonotype. The chain couples TRBV7-8 to TRBJ2-7; 9 bases align to TRBD1. The CDR3 totals 14 residues. Germline values: CDR1 SGHVS, CDR2 FQNEAQ. Germline trimming cut 5 bases from V and 5 bases from J; bases unmatched to any gene: 7. The CDR3 DNA follows: TGTGCCAGCAGCAGGGGGGACAGGGTCCACGAGCAGTACTTC. This gives the protein CASSRGDRVHEQYF.

This clonotype occurred a few times. J is TRBJ1-2 and V is TRBV6-4, with 7 bases fitting TRBD1. After removal of 0 bases from V and 8 bases from J, the junction contained 15 bases not matched to a gene. The germline V gene has CDR1 MRHNA and CDR2 SNTAGT. The CDR3 runs 17 residues. CDR3 amino acids: CASSDSPDRVDLGGYTF. The CDR3 bases are TGTGCCAGCAGTGACTCTCCCGACAGGGTGGATTTGGGCGGCTACACCTTC.